The subject of this entry is one T cell receptor (beta chain). This clone was observed once. No antigen is known for it. No per-base quality is available; no much larger clone lies one base away. Enrolling through a virtual design, the prospective study's participants ranged in age from roughly 18 to 95 years and lived across 24 United States geographic areas. Cohort assignment in the prospective study relied on participant-reported clinical history from a screening survey and a study questionnaire. For ImmuneRACE Cohort 3, a participant was defined as recovered based on two consecutive negative NP/OP PCR tests, clearance by a healthcare professional, or resolution of symptoms. In the prospective study, mobile phlebotomists collected whole blood, serum and a nasopharyngeal or oropharyngeal swab from each participant. Participants in the prospective study had the option to provide additional blood draws and questionnaires over a roughly 2-month period. Blood samples from the prospective study were shipped frozen or at room temperature prior to DNA extraction.

TCRbeta CDR3 regions were amplified from genomic DNA using the immunoSEQ Assay, a bias-controlled multiplex PCR. In the paper's pipeline: The number of nucleated cells in each sample was estimated by amplification of reference gene primers within the assay. To quantify the absolute abundance of each unique TCRbeta CDR3 rearrangement, sequence reads were collapsed and filtered. For each sample, productive Simpson clonality was calculated by taking the square root of Simpson's diversity index across productive rearrangements. In its TCRdb copy, this immuneACCESS table keeps in-frame sequences only and misses some clones. Where compared with another copy, unresolved V genes explain less than half of these, and the others have no known cause. V, J and clone size are those of that table, while D and trimming were read from the DNA. Present in this sample are around 300,000 clones, roughly 86% of which were seen just once. Roughly a tenth of the sample is in the top ten clones.

The CDR1 and CDR2 encoded by the germline V gene are SGHTA and FQGTGA. The CDR3 measures 16 amino acids from cysteine to phenylalanine. Only the CDR3 DNA is retained, 48 bases long and in frame from the first base. Germline trimming: 2 bases from V, 0 bases from J; junction bases outside gene matches: 3. The data are from a study of blood T cell repertoires in COVID-19 (TCRdb year 2020). Turning to the overall study: Collaborator samples came from the United States, Italy and Spain and covered acute and convalescent phases of COVID-19. The material from the prospective study consisted of cDNA or gDNA derived from T cells, B-cell-depleted T cells, or PBMCs. Deeply sampled blood TCRbeta repertoires from subjects exposed to, actively infected with, or recovered from COVID-19 were included in the dataset. The repertoires were made available in a free public database intended to serve as a resource for research on the immune response to SARS-CoV-2. The samples were drawn from two sources: the first 160 participants of the ongoing ImmuneRACE study, and 1,200 or so subjects contributed by 6 global collaborators. The sample metadata nearly always contained a de-identified subject ID, COVID-19 status, age in years and sex. Where available, HLA class I and class II types were taken from metadata supplied by the sample provider and were not determined by assay-based typing.

What the authors observed across the whole study: How much clinical and demographic metadata was included differed by source and by participant, and the metadata was provided uncurated.

The origin of this receptor is a woman in her twenties or thirties who had recovered from COVID-19. Sequencing input: PBMCs or T cells enriched from blood (not recorded which). The chain joins TRBV7-3 to TRBJ2-7, with 11 junctional bases fitting TRBD2. The CDR3 reads CASSLAGTSGSYEQYF. At the DNA level, the sequence is TGTGCCAGCAGCTTAGCAGGGACTAGCGGCTCCTACGAGCAGTACTTC.